Each of the 28 T cell receptor beta chains below was sequenced from the same sample in a study of T cells in Graves' hyperthyroidism and ophthalmopathy. Regions amplified from RNA transcripts were the TCR beta CDR3 regions. With the HTBI primer set, the TCR CDR3 went through a first round of RT-PCR. Each CDR3 protein gets one entry after TCRdb re-called the multiplex PCR reads with MiXCR. In the table there are about 340,000 distinct CDR3 sequences, 21% of which are singletons. The sequenced sample consisted of blood. Every receptor here comes from a woman aged 45-60 years with Graves' hyperthyroidism.

This clonotype was picked up many times. The V call is TRBV6-6, the J call TRBJ1-1, with 10 bases lining up with TRBD1. Germline trimming cut 2 bases from V and 7 bases from J; bases unmatched to any gene: 7. Germline V CDR1 and CDR2: MNHNY, SVGAGI (reference sequence). This CDR3 contains 15 residues. CDR3 sequence reads: CASSYTRTGGSEAFF. The CDR3, as DNA: TGTGCCAGCAGTTACACCAGGACAGGGGGTAGTGAAGCTTTCTTT.

Only a few counts were recorded for this clonotype. The chain carries TRBV12-5 and TRBJ2-1; the match to TRBD2 covers 10 bases. CDR3 length: 13 amino acids. Germline CDR1 is LGHNT and CDR2 is FRNRAP. Germline trimming cut 4 bases from V and 10 bases from J; bases unmatched to any gene: 4. Written as DNA, the CDR3 is TGTGCTAGTGGTTCTGAGCGGGGGGGGGAGCAGTTCTTC. This sequence encodes CASGSERGGEQFF.

This clonotype was observed a few times. J is TRBJ1-2 and V is TRBV12-3 or TRBV12-4; D perhaps matches TRBD1 (5 bases). V was shortened by 5 bases and J by 7 bases, with 17 bases between the two germline ends. The CDR3 loop spans 14 amino acids. This chain's CDR3 is CASSGGRVQGGYTF. CDR3 DNA: TGTGCCAGCAGTGGGGGACGGGTGCAGGGTGGCTACACCTTC.

The chain carries TRBV28 and TRBJ2-3; weak D call: TRBD2 (6 bases). This CDR3 comprises 16 residues. The germline V gene encodes CDR1 MDHEN and CDR2 SYDVKM. V lost 2 bases and J 2 bases, leaving 14 bases between the germline ends. DNA for the CDR3: TGTGCCAGCAGTTTAACTAGCAGCCTCCCCACAGATACGCAGTATTTT. Protein product: CASSLTSSLPTDTQYF.

This sequence joins TRBV27 and TRBJ1-2, with no clear D. Germline CDR1 and CDR2: MNHEY and SMNVEV (reference sequence). CDR3 size: 15 residues. V lost 3 bases and J 6 bases, leaving 17 bases between the germline ends. In nucleotides, the CDR3 is TGTGCCAGCAGTTTCGGTAGTCAGTGGGTAAATGGCTACACCTTC. Protein: CASSFGSQWVNGYTF.

This clonotype showed up just a few times. V gene TRBV14 combines with J gene TRBJ2-5; 9 bases agree with TRBD2. V shed 0 bases and J 1 base; nucleotides not matched to a gene: 6. The CDR3 is 17 residues long. Germline V gene data show CDR1 as SGHDN and CDR2 as FVKESK. The CDR3 spells CASSQDSRGRAQETQYF. CDR3 nucleotide sequence: TGTGCCAGCAGCCAAGATAGTCGCGGGAGGGCCCAAGAGACCCAGTACTTC.

V gene TRBV7-8 combines with J gene TRBJ2-1; D may be TRBD2 (6 bases). The germline V gene encodes CDR1 SGHVS and CDR2 FQNEAQ. This CDR3 contains 15 residues. Trimming removed 0 bases from V and 10 bases from J, with 16 bases in between. The DNA for the CDR3 is TGTGCCAGCAGCTTAGCGCGGGGAAGGGCAAACGAGCAGTTCTTC. Translating gives CASSLARGRANEQFF.

This clonotype has at least ten counts. The chain recombines TRBV7-9 with TRBJ1-2; D not resolved. CDR3 length equals 12 residues. The germline gives CDR1 SEHNR, CDR2 FQNEAQ (reference sequence). V was clipped by 6 bases and J by 4 bases, with 9 bases between them. The CDR3 reads CASRRRGYGYTF. The CDR3 bases are TGTGCCAGCAGGAGGCGCGGCTATGGCTACACCTTC.

Only a few counts were recorded for this clonotype. The chain carries TRBV28 and TRBJ2-1; unclear D gene. This CDR3 contains 14 residues. Germline-derived CDR1 and CDR2 are MDHEN and SYDVKM. The germline V and J ends were trimmed by 3 bases and 5 bases, with 11 bases remaining between them. CDR3 nucleotides: TGTGCCAGCAGTTTTAGGACCTCACACAATGAGCAGTTCTTC. This gives the protein CASSFRTSHNEQFF.

This clonotype appeared a few times. The CDR3 DNA reads as TGCGCCAGCAGCCCCGGACAGGGGACTAACTATGGCTACACCTTC. Translated: CASSPGQGTNYGYTF. The chain combines TRBV4-1 with TRBJ1-2; 9 positions agree with TRBD1. CDR3 size: 15 residues. Germline V gene lookup returns CDR1 MGHRA and CDR2 YSYEKL. J lost 0 bases, V lost 4 bases, and 3 bases had no gene match.

The chain uses TRBV20-1 and TRBJ2-1; 9 bases map to TRBD2. After removal of 6 bases from V and 8 bases from J, the junction contained 14 bases not matched to a gene. Per the germline V gene, CDR1 is DFQATT and CDR2 is SNEGSKA (reference sequence). CDR3 length equals 15 residues. The DNA for the CDR3 is TGCAGTGCCCACTCCGGGCTAGCGGGAAAAGATGAGCAGTTCTTC. Translating it yields CSAHSGLAGKDEQFF.

This chain uses TRBV6-1 with TRBJ1-3; weak D call: TRBD1 (6 bases). The CDR3 is 14 amino acids. V lost 6 bases and J 3 bases, leaving 12 bases between the germline ends. CDR1 is MNHNS, CDR2 SASEGT, per germline. Here the CDR3 reads CASRLNRDGNTIYF. The CDR3 DNA reads TGTGCCAGCAGACTTAACAGGGATGGAAACACCATATATTTT.

At least ten counts were recorded for this clonotype. The chain joins TRBV29-1 to TRBJ2-2; TRBD2 matches 11 bases. Germline loops: CDR1 SQVTM, CDR2 ANQGSEA. The CDR3 sequence is 18 residues long. V shed 1 base and J 6 bases; nucleotides not matched to a gene: 13. The CDR3 protein is CSVEGRSSGGVGAGELFF. The CDR3 nucleotides are TGCAGCGTTGAAGGGCGCAGTAGCGGGGGGGTCGGGGCCGGGGAGCTGTTTTTT.

Comments on this clonotype: One base away lies a much larger clone, so this may be a sequencing read error. This chain joins TRBV18 and TRBJ2-7, with D unresolved. In germline, CDR1 is KGHSH, CDR2 LQKENI. The V gene lost 3 bases and the J gene lost 5 bases, with 14 bases spanning the gap. The CDR3 is 14 amino acids. The CDR3 protein is CASSPGCAFHEQYF. In DNA form, the CDR3 reads TGTGCCAGCTCACCCGGGTGCGCTTTCCACGAGCAGTACTTC.

There are many counts of this clonotype. The chain employs TRBV6-5 and TRBJ1-2; a weak D match, TRBD1 (6 bases). V was clipped by 2 bases and J by 8 bases, with 12 bases between them. Germline V gene lookup returns CDR1 MNHEY and CDR2 SVGAGI. The CDR3 spans 13 residues. The chain's CDR3 is CASSYRAGQGYTF. The CDR3 nucleotides read TGTGCCAGCAGTTACAGGGCAGGACAGGGCTACACCTTC.

The genes are TRBV19 and TRBJ1-1; weak D call: TRBD1 (6 bases). CDR1 is LNHDA, CDR2 SQIVND, per germline (reference sequence). This CDR3 comprises 12 residues. V dropped 2 bases and J dropped 5 bases, with 6 bases sitting between them. The CDR3 spells CASSIQGTEAFF. Written as DNA, the CDR3 is TGTGCCAGTAGTATACAGGGGACTGAAGCTTTCTTT.

Many counts were recorded for this clonotype. This chain connects TRBV5-5 to TRBJ1-2; 7 bases agree with TRBD1. The CDR3 consists of 15 residues. Germline CDR1 reads SGHKS; CDR2 reads YYEKEE (reference sequence). The trim removed 1 base at V and 4 bases at J, leaving 7 bases unmatched. The CDR3 DNA follows: TGTGCCAGCAGCTTGAATCCCGGACAGGCCTATGGCTACACCTTC. This sequence encodes CASSLNPGQAYGYTF.

This clonotype was seen only a few times. Lacking the conserved final phenylalanine or tryptophan, this CDR3 likely reflects a read error. The chain couples TRBV7-2 to TRBJ2-5; 10 bases fit TRBD2. This CDR3 has 15 residues. J lost 1 base, V lost 10 bases, and 9 bases had no gene match. CDR1 is SGHTA and CDR2 is FQGNSA in the germline V gene. The CDR3 here is CANNPLAGVQETQYL. For the CDR3, the DNA is TGTGCCAACAACCCCCTAGCGGGAGTCCAAGAGACCCAGTACCTC.

The chain is built from TRBV7-9 and TRBJ1-2; 8 bases align to TRBD1. Unmatched junction bases numbered 6, after V lost 1 base and J lost 8 bases. Germline loops: CDR1 SEHNR, CDR2 FQNEAQ (reference sequence). The CDR3 loop spans 14 amino acids. CDR3 nucleotides: TGTGCCAGCAGCTTAGGGTCAGGGGGCAAGGGCTACACCTTC. As protein: CASSLGSGGKGYTF.

With regard to this clonotype: With a much larger clone just one base away, this may be a read error. This chain connects TRBV29-1 to TRBJ1-5, with 10 bases lining up with TRBD1. This CDR3 has 14 residues. Per the germline V gene, CDR1 is SQVTM and CDR2 is ANQGSEA. CDR3: CSVAETGGNQPQHF. In DNA form, the CDR3 reads TGCAGCGTTGCTGAGACAGGGGGCAACCAGCCCCAGCATTTT.

This clonotype was seen many times. The rearrangement links TRBV12-5 to TRBJ2-1; D unresolved. Trimming shortened V by 1 base and J by 2 bases, and 9 bases separated the two germline ends. The CDR3 covers 15 residues. CDR1 is LGHNT, CDR2 FRNRAP, per germline. CDR3 region: CASGLGSRPYNEQFF. CDR3 bases: TGTGCTAGTGGTTTGGGGTCGCGACCCTACAATGAGCAGTTCTTC.

As concerns this clonotype: A read error is possible here, since a much larger clone lies one base away. The chain carries TRBV30 and TRBJ1-1; D gene ambiguous. The germline gives CDR1 GTSNPN, CDR2 SVGIG (reference sequence). This CDR3 spans 13 amino acids. The V gene lost 5 bases and the J gene lost 1 base, with 11 bases spanning the gap. For the CDR3, the DNA is TGTGCCTGGGGAAAGGGCTCGAACACTGAAGCTTTCTTT. Its protein is CAWGKGSNTEAFF. Full variable domain (outside the CDR3, taken from reference TRBV30 and TRBJ1-1): SQTIHQWPATLVQPVGSPLSLECTVEGTSNPNLYWYRQAAGRGLQLLFYSVGIGQISSEVPQNLSASRPQDRQFILSSKKLLLSDSGFYLCAWGKGSNTEAFFGQGTRLTVV.

This clonotype was detected many times. The chain is built from TRBV12-3 or TRBV12-4 and TRBJ1-1; D remains unclear. The CDR3 has 10 amino acids. Deletions cut 10 bases from V and 6 bases from J, with 9 bases between. The CDR3 nucleotides are TGTGCCACCAAAACCGCTGAAGCTTTCTTT. It encodes CATKTAEAFF.

This clonotype was seen many times. CDR3 in amino acids: CASSSDRVTGYTF. DNA of the CDR3: TGCGCCAGCAGCTCGGACAGGGTGACTGGCTACACCTTC. V is TRBV10-2 and J is TRBJ1-2; 8 nucleotides agree with TRBD1. Trimming cost V 6 bases and J 7 bases; bases outside gene matches: 7. In germline, CDR1 is WSHSY, CDR2 SAAADI. This CDR3 has 13 amino acids.

This chain connects TRBV6-2 or TRBV6-3 to TRBJ1-2; D unclear. Germline CDR1 reads MNHEY; CDR2 reads SVGEGT. V lost 6 bases and J 2 bases, leaving 7 bases between the germline ends. This CDR3 is 12 amino acids long. CDR3: CASRSRNYGYTF. CDR3 coding DNA: TGTGCCAGCAGAAGTCGGAACTATGGCTACACCTTC.

At least ten counts were recorded for this clonotype. V usage is TRBV6-1 and J usage is TRBJ1-5, with D possibly matching TRBD1 (6 bases). This CDR3 is built from 15 residues. Per the germline V gene, CDR1 is MNHNS and CDR2 is SASEGT. V was clipped by 5 bases and J by 2 bases, with 13 bases between them. Here the CDR3 reads CASSPQGFGNQPQHF. The CDR3, as DNA: TGTGCCAGCAGTCCACAGGGCTTCGGCAATCAGCCCCAGCATTTT.

In its sample, this clonotype was seen many times. The CDR3 DNA sequence: TGTGCCAGCAGCTTTAGACCACATGTGGCCAACGTCCTGACTTTC. Amino acid sequence: CASSFRPHVANVLTF. The chain employs TRBV11-2 and TRBJ2-6, with D unclear. This CDR3 has 15 amino acids. In germline, CDR1 is SGHAT, CDR2 FQNNGV. V was pared by 3 bases and J by 6 bases, with 12 bases between.

This clonotype is a singleton in its sample. The chain uses TRBV19 and TRBJ2-1; possibly TRBD2 for D (6 bases). Trimming shortened V by 7 bases and J by 6 bases, and 16 bases separated the two germline ends. The CDR3 is made up of 14 amino acids. Germline CDR1 reads LNHDA; CDR2 reads SQIVND (reference sequence). The CDR3 is CASTGTGGSNEQFF. In nucleotides, the CDR3 is TGTGCCAGTACCGGGACCGGGGGAAGCAATGAGCAGTTCTTC.